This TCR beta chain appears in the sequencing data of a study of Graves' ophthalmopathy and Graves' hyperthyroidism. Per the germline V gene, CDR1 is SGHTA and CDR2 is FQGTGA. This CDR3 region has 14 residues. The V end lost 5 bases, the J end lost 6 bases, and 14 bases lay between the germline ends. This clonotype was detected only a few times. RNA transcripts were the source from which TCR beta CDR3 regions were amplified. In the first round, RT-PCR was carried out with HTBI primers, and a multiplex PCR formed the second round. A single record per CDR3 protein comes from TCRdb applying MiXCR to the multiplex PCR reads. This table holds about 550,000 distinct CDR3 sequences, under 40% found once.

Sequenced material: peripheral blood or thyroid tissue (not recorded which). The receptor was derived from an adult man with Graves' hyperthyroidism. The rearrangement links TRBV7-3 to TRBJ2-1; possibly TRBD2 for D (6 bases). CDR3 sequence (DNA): TGTGCCAGCAGCCAAACACGGGAGCGCAATGAGCAGTTCTTC. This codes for CASSQTRERNEQFF.